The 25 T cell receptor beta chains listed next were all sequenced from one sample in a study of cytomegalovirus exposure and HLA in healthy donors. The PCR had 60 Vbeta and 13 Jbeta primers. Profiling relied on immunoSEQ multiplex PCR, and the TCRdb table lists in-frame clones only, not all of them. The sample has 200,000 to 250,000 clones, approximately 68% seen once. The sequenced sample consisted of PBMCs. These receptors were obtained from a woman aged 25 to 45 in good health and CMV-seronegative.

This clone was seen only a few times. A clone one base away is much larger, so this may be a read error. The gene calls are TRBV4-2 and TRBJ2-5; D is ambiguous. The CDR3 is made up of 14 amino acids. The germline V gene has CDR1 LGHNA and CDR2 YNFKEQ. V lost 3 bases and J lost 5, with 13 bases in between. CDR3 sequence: CASSQIVTAETQYF. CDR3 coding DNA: TGTGCCAGCAGCCAGATCGTCACTGCCGAGACCCAGTACTTC.

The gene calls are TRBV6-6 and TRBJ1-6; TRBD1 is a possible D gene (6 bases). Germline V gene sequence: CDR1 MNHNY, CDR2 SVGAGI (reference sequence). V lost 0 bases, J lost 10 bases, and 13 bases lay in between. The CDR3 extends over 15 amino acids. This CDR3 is CASSYSGAMGSPLHF. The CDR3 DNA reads TGTGCCAGCAGTTACTCGGGGGCTATGGGCTCACCCCTCCACTTT.

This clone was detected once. In DNA, the CDR3 is TGTGCCAGCAGGGAACCCGGGACAGGGATTGAAAAACTGTTTTTT. Amino acid sequence: CASREPGTGIEKLFF. The chain is built from TRBV6-5 and TRBJ1-4; 9 bases align to TRBD1. The CDR3 has 15 residues. V lost 6 bases and J lost 7; bases outside the gene matches: 9. Looked up from germline, CDR1 is MNHEY and CDR2 is SVGAGI.

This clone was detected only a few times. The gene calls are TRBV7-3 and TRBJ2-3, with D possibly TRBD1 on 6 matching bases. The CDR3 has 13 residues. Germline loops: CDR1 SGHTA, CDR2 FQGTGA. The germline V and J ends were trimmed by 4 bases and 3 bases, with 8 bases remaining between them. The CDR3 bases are TGTGCCAGCAGCTGGGGGCTTACAGATACGCAGTATTTT. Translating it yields CASSWGLTDTQYF.

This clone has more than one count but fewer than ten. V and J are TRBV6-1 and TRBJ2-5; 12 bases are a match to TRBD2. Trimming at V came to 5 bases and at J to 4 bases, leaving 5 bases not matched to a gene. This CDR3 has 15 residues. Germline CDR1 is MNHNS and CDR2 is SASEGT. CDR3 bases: TGTGCCAGCAGTCGACTAGCGGGGGTCCTAGAGACCCAGTACTTC. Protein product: CASSRLAGVLETQYF.

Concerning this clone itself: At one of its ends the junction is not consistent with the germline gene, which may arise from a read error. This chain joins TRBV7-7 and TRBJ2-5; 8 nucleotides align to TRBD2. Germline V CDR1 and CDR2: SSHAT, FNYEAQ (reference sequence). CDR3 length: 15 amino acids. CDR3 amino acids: CASSWGAGGQETQYF. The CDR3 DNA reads TGTGCTAGCAGCTGGGGGGCGGGAGGCCAAGAGACCCAGTACTTC. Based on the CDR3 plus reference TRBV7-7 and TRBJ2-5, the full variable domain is GAGVSQSPRYKVTKRGQDVTLRCDPISSHATLYWYQQALGQGPEFLTYFNYEAQPDKSGLPSDRFSAERPEGSISTLTIQRTEQRDSAMYRCASSWGAGGQETQYFGPGTRLLVL.

The CDR3 DNA reads as TGTGCCAGCTCTAGGCGTACCGGGGAGCTGTTTTTT. Its protein product is CASSRRTGELFF. The gene calls are TRBV5-5 and TRBJ2-2; D uncertain. V dropped 7 bases and J dropped 5 bases, with 9 bases sitting between them. The germline V gene encodes CDR1 SGHKS and CDR2 YYEKEE (reference sequence). The CDR3 sequence is 12 residues long.

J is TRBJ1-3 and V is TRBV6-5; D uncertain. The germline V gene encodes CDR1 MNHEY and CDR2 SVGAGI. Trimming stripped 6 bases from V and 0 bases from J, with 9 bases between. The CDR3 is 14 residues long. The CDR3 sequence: CASRALSSGNTIYF. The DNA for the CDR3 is TGTGCCAGCAGAGCACTTAGCTCTGGAAACACCATATATTTT.

The chain's CDR3 is CASSWGGGGTREWVVEAFF. The CDR3 DNA reads TGTGCCAGCAGTTGGGGGGGCGGGGGGACCCGTGAGTGGGTCGTGGAAGCTTTCTTT. The chain links TRBV28 to TRBJ1-1, with D possibly being TRBD1 (6 bases). The V end lost 4 bases, the J end lost 8 bases, and 32 bases lay between the germline ends. CDR3 length: 19 amino acids. Germline CDR1 reads MDHEN; CDR2 reads SYDVKM. Together with reference TRBV28 and TRBJ1-1, the CDR3 gives the full variable domain: DVKVTQSSRYLVKRTGEKVFLECVQDMDHENMFWYRQDPGLGLRLIYFSYDVKMKEKGDIPEGYSVSREKKERFSLILESASTNQTSMYLCASSWGGGGTREWVVEAFFGQGTRLTVV.

The CDR3 DNA follows: TGTGCCAGCAGTTACTCGGGGACAGGGATTAACACTGAAGCTTTCTTT. Amino acids: CASSYSGTGINTEAFF. The chain uses TRBV6-5 and TRBJ1-1; 9 bases line up with TRBD1. The germline CDR1 and CDR2 sequences are MNHEY and SVGAGI. This CDR3 region has 16 residues. The ends lost 0 bases at V and 2 bases at J; junction bases unmatched: 4.

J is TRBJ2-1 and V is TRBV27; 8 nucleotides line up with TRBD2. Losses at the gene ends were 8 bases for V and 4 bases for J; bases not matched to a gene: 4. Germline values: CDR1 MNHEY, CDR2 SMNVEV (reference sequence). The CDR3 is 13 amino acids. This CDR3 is CASGREAYNEQFF. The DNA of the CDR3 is TGTGCCAGCGGGCGGGAGGCTTACAATGAGCAGTTCTTC.

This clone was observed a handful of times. The CDR3 nucleotides read TGTGCCAGCAGCCTGGGCTTTGGAAACACCATATATTTT. Protein product: CASSLGFGNTIYF. The V gene is TRBV7-3, the J gene TRBJ1-3; the D is unclear. In germline, CDR1 is SGHTA, CDR2 FQGTGA. V lost 5 bases and J 3 bases, leaving 8 bases between the germline ends. The CDR3 extends over 13 amino acids.

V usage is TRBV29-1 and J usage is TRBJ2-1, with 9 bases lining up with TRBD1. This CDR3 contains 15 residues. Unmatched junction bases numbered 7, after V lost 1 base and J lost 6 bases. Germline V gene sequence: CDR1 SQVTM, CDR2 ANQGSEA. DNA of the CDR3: TGCAGCGTTGAAGGGGAGGGGACAGGGTTCAATGAGCAGTTCTTC. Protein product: CSVEGEGTGFNEQFF.

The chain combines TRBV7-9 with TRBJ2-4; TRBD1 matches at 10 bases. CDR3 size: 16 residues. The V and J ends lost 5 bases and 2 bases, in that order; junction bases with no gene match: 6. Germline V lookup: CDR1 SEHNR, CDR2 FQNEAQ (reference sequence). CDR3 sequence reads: CASSRGTGETKNIQYF. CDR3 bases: TGTGCCAGCAGCCGCGGGACAGGGGAAACCAAAAACATTCAGTACTTC.

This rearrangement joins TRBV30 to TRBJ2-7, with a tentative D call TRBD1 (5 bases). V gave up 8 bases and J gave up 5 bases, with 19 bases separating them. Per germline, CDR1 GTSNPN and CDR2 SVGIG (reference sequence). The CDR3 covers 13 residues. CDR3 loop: CAGSRESLHEQYF. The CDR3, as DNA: TGTGCCGGATCCAGGGAATCTCTCCACGAGCAGTACTTC.

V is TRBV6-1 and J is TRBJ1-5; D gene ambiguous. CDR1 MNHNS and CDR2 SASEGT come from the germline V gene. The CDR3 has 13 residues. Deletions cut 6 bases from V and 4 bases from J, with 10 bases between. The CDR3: CASRYVLNQPQHF. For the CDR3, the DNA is TGTGCCAGCAGATATGTCCTTAATCAGCCCCAGCATTTT.

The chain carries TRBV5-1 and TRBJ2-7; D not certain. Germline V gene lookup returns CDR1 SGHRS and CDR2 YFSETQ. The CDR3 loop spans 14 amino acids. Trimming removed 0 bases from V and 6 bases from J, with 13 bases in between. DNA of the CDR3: TGCGCCAGCAGCTTGGGTCTAGTATCTACCGAGCAGTACTTC. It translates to CASSLGLVSTEQYF.

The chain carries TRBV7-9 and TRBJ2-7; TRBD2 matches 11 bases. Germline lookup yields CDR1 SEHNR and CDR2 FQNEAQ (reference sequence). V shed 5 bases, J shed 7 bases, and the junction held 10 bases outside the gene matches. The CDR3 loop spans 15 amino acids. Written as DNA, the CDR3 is TGTGCCAGCAGCCCGGGACTAGCGGTTCCCGGGGAGCAGTACTTC. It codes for CASSPGLAVPGEQYF.

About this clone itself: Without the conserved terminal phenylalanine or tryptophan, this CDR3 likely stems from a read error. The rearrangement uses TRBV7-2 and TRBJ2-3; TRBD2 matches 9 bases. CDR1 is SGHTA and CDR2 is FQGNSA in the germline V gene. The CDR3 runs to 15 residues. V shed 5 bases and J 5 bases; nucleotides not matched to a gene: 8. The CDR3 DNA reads TGTGCCAGCAGCCGACCCGGACTAGCGATAGATACGCAGTATCTT. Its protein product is CASSRPGLAIDTQYL.

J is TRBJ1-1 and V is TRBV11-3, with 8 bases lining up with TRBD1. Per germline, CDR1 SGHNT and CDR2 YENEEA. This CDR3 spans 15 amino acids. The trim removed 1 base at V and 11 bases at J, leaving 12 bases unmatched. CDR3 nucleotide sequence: TGTGCCAGCAGCTTAGGGGTACAGGGGGGCGCGTATGCTTTCTTT. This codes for CASSLGVQGGAYAFF.

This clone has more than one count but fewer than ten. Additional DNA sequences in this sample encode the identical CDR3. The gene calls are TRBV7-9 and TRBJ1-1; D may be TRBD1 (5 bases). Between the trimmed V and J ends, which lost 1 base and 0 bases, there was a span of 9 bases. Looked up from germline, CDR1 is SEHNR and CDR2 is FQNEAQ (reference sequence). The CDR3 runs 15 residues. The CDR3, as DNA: TGTGCCAGCAGCTTAGTGGGGGGGATGAACACTGAAGCTTTCTTT. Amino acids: CASSLVGGMNTEAFF.

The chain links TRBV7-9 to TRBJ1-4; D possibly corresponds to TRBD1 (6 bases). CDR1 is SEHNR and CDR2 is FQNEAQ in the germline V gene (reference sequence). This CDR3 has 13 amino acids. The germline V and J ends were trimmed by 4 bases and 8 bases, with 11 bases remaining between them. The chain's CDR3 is CASSSGAEEKLFF. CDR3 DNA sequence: TGTGCCAGCAGCTCAGGGGCGGAGGAAAAACTGTTTTTT.

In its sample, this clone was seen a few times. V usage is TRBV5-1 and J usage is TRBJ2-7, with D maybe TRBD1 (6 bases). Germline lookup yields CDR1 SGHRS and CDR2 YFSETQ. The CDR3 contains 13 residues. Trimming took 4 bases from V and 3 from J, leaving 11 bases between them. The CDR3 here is CASSRDTIYEQYF. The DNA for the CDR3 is TGCGCCAGCAGCCGGGACACTATCTACGAGCAGTACTTC.

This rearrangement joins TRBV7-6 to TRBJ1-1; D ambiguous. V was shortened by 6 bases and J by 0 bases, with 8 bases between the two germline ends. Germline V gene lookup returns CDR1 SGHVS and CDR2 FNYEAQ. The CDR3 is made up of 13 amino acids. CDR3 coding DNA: TGTGCCAGCAGGAGAGGCGTGAACACTGAAGCTTTCTTT. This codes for CASRRGVNTEAFF.

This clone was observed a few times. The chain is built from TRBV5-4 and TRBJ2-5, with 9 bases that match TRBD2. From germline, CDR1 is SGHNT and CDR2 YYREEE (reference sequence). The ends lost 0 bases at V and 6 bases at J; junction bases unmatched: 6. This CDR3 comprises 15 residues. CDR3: CASSLDGGGAKTQYF. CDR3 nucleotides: TGTGCCAGCAGCTTGGACGGCGGGGGGGCGAAGACCCAGTACTTC.